This is a list of T cell receptor beta chains from one sample in a study of response to subunit inactivated influenza vaccine. TCRdb ran MiXCR on the RT-PCR reads and lists one entry per CDR3 protein. The top ten clones hold around 10% of a sample with almost 600,000 distinct CDR3 sequences, 12% to 15% of them seen once. The sample was PBMCs from blood, taken roughly 12 days after vaccination. These receptors originate from a man aged 50 to 60 who received an inactivated influenza vaccine. The CDR3 runs from the conserved cysteine through the conserved F or W.

v_call: TRBV18
cdr3_aa: CASSPVEGNEQYF

v_call: TRBV20-1
cdr3_aa: CSASGAQSSYNEQFF

v_call: TRBV5-1
cdr3_aa: CASSLGLGGTDADTQYF

v_call: TRBV7-3
cdr3_aa: CASSSRTGAVTDTQYF

v_call: TRBV5-6
cdr3_aa: CASSLASSGSRETQYF

v_call: TRBV29-1
cdr3_aa: CSVRGTGFYEQYF

v_call: TRBV19
cdr3_aa: CASIQGGRGNTEAFF

v_call: TRBV10-3
cdr3_aa: CAISESGKHTGELFF

v_call: TRBV4-3
cdr3_aa: CASSQGYYSNQPQHF

v_call: TRBV7-9
cdr3_aa: CASRPFYGYTF

v_call: TRBV28
cdr3_aa: CASSLSGGRGSYEQYF

v_call: TRBV20-1
cdr3_aa: CSARVPVSVGGIYGYTF

v_call: TRBV6-5
cdr3_aa: CASSYGTGQAGNTIYF

v_call: TRBV14
cdr3_aa: CASSQAGDTNEKLFF

v_call: TRBV5-4
cdr3_aa: CASSPASGSGAYNEQFF

v_call: TRBV14
cdr3_aa: CASSTRRGPSTDTQYF

v_call: TRBV4-2
cdr3_aa: CASSQDAKGEYEQYF

v_call: TRBV18
cdr3_aa: CASSPYKTHEQYF

v_call: TRBV20-1
cdr3_aa: CSSRAWGEETQYF

v_call: TRBV10-3
cdr3_aa: CAISTGTALIYEQYF

v_call: TRBV6-1
cdr3_aa: CATRKGQFYEQYF

v_call: TRBV2
cdr3_aa: CASSITENYGYTF

v_call: TRBV12-3/TRBV12-4
cdr3_aa: CASSPGHQPYEQYF

v_call: TRBV20-1
cdr3_aa: CSARDLGASYNEQFF